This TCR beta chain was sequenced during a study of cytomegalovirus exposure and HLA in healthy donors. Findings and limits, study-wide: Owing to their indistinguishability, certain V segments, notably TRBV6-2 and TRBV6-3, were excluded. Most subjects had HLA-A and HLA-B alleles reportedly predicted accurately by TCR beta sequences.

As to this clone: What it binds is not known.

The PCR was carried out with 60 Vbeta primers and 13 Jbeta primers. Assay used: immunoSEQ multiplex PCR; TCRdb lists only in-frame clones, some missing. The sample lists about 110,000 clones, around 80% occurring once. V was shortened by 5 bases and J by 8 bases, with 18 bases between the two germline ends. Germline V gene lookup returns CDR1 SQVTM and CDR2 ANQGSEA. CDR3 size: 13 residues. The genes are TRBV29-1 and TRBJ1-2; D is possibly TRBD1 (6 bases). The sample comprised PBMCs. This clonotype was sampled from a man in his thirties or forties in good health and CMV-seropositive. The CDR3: CSVRTDAGEGYTF. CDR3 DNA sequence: TGCAGCGTTCGGACAGACGCCGGGGAAGGCTACACCTTC. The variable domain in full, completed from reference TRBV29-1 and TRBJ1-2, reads SAVISQKPSRDICQRGTSLTIQCQVDSQVTMMFWYRQQPGQSLTLIATANQGSEATYESGFVIDKFPISRPNLTFSTLTVSNMSPEDSSIYLCSVRTDAGEGYTFGSGTRLTVV.